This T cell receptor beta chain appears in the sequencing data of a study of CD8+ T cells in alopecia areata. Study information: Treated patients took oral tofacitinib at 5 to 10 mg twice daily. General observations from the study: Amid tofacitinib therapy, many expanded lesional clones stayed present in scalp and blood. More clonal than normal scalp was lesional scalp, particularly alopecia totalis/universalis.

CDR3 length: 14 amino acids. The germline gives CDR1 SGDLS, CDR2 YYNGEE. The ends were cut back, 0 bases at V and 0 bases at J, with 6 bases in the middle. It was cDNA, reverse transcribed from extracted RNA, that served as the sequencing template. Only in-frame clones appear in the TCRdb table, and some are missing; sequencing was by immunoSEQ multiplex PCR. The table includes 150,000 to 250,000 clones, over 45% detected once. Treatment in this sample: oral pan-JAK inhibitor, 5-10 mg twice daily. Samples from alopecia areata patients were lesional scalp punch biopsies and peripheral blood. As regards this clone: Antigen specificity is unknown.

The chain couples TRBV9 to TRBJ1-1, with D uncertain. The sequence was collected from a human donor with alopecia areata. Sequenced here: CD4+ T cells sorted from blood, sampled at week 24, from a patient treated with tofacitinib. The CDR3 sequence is CASSVDPLNTEAFF. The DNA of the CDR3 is TGTGCCAGCAGCGTAGATCCCCTGAACACTGAAGCTTTCTTT.